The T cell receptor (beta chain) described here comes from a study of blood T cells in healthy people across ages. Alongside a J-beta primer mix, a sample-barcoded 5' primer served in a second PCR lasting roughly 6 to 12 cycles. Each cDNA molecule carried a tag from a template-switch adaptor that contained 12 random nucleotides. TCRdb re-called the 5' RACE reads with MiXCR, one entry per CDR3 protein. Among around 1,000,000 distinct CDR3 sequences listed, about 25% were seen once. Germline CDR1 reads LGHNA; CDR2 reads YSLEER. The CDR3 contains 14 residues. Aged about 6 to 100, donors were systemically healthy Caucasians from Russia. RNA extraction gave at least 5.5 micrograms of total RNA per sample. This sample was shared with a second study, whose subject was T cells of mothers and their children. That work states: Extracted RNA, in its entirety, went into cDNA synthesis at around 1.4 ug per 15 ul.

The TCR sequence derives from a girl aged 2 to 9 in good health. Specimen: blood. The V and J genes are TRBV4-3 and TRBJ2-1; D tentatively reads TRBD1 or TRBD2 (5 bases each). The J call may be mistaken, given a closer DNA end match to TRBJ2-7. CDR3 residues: CASSQMGPSYEQYF. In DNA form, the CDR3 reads TGCGCCAGCAGCCAAATGGGACCCTCCTACGAGCAGTACTTC.